Reported below is one T cell receptor (beta chain). The antigen is unknown. TCR templates, roughly 10^5 per sample, were assayed. Produced via immunoSEQ multiplex PCR; TCRdb's table is partial and in-frame only. This table has approximately 100,000 clones, roughly 93% appearing once. These data are taken from a study of siplizumab effects on memory and regulatory T cells. CDR3 length equals 15 residues. Germline V lookup: CDR1 SGHRS, CDR2 YFSETQ. Trimming removed 3 bases at V and 2 bases at J, with 12 bases between. General study findings and limits: The suppressive capacity of proliferating Tregs from siplizumab cultures remained unconfirmed. With siplizumab, cumulative frequency of CD4+ memory-derived alloreactive sequences dropped significantly. The naive T cell population seemed more diverse than memory cells and seemed a major contributor to the alloresponse.

The TCR sequence derives from a human donor in good health. V gene TRBV5-1 combines with J gene TRBJ1-3; D is possibly TRBD1 (5 bases). The sequenced sample was non-Treg CD4+ T cells sorted from blood. CDR3 protein: CASSSDGHPGNTIYF. The CDR3 DNA reads TGCGCCAGCAGCTCGGACGGACACCCTGGAAACACCATATATTTT.